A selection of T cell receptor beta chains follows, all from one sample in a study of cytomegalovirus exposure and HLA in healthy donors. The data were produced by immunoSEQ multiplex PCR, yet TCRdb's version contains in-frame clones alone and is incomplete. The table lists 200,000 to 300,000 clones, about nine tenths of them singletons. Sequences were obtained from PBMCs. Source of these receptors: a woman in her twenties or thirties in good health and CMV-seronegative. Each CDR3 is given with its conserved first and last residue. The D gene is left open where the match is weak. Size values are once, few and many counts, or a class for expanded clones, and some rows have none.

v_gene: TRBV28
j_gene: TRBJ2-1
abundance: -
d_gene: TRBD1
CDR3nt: TGTGCCAGCAGACCCGGGACAGGGAATGAGCAGTTCTTC
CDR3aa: CASRPGTGNEQFF

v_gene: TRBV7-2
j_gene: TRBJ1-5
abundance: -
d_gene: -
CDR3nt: TGTGCCAGCAGCCAAGGGCAGAATAGCAATCAGCCCCAGCATTTT
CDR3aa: CASSQGQNSNQPQHF

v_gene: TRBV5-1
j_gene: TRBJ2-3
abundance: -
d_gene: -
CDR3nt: TGCGCCAGCAGCTTACCCGGGCCCCAGACCTATACGCAGTATTTT
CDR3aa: CASSLPGPQTYTQYF

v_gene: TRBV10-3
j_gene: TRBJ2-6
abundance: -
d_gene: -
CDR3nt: TGTGCCGCTTCGAGGGGTTCATTGACCGGGGCCAACGTCCTGACTTTC
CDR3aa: CAASRGSLTGANVLTF

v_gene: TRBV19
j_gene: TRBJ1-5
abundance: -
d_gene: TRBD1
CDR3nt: TGTGCCAGTACCACATCGACAGGGGGATACAATCAGCCCCAGCATTTT
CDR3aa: CASTTSTGGYNQPQHF

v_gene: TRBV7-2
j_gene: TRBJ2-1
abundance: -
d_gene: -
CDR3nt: TGTGCCAGCAGTTGGTCTGGCAGGACGGCACAGTACAATGAGCAGTTCTTC
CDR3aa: CASSWSGRTAQYNEQFF

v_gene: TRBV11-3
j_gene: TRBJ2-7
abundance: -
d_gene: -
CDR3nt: TGTGCCAGCAGCTTAGCATCTGACTACGAGCAGTACTTC
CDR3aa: CASSLASDYEQYF

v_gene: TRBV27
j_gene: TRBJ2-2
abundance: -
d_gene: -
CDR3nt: TGTGCCAGCGCCCTCGTAGCTGGGAAAGGCACCGGGGAGCTGTTTTTT
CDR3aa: CASALVAGKGTGELFF

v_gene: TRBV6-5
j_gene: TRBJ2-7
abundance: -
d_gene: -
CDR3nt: TGTGCCAGCAGTTACTCCTTCGGGAACTCCTACGAGCAGTACTTC
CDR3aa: CASSYSFGNSYEQYF

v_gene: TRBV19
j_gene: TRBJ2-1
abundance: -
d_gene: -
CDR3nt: TGTGCCAGTAGTATAGGTTACAATGAGCAGTTCTTC
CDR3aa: CASSIGYNEQFF

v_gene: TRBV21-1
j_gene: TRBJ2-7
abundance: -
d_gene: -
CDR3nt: TGTGCCCGCCGTCGACAGGCTTCCACCTACGAGCAGTACTTC
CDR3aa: CARRRQASTYEQYF

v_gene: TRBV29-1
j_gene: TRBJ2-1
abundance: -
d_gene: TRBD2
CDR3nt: TGCAGCGTTCCTAGCGGGAGATGGTCCTACAATGAGCAGTTCTTC
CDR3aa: CSVPSGRWSYNEQFF

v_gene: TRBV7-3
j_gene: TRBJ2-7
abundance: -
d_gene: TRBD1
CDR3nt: TGTGCCAGCAGCTTACCCGACAGGGGGAGGTACGAGCAGTACTTC
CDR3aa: CASSLPDRGRYEQYF

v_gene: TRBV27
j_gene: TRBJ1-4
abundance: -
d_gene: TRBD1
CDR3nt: TGTGCCAGCAGTTTGCAGGGGGTTTGGGAAAAACTGTTTTTT
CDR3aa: CASSLQGVWEKLFF

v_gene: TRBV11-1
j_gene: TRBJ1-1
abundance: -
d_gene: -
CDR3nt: TGTGCCAGCAGCTTATTCGAATTGGACACTGAAGCTTTCTTT
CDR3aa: CASSLFELDTEAFF

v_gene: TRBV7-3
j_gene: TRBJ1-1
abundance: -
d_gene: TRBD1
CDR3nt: TGTGCCAGCAGCATGACAGGGGAGACTGAAGCTTTCTTT
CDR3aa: CASSMTGETEAFF

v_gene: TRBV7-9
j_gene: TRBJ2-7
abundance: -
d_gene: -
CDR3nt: TGTGCCAGCAGCTTAGCGATCAGGGGGGACGAGCAGTACTTC
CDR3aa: CASSLAIRGDEQYF

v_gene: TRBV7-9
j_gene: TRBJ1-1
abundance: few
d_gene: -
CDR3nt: TGTGCCAGCAGCCATGCAGGGTTAGGGGCTGAAGCTTTCTTT
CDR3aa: CASSHAGLGAEAFF

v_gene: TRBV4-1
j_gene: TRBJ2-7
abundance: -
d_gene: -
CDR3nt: TGCGCCAGCAGCCAAGATTGGTCAGGGCGAGCGTACGAGCAGTACTTC
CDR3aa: CASSQDWSGRAYEQYF

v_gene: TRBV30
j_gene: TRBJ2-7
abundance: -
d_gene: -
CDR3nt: TGTGCCTGGAGCTCAGGGGAACCACCGCAGTACTTC
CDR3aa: CAWSSGEPPQYF

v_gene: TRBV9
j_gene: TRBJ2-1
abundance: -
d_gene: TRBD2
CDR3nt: TGTGCCAGCAGCTCCCGACTAGCGGGAGTGAGCAATGAGCAGTTCTTC
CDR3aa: CASSSRLAGVSNEQFF

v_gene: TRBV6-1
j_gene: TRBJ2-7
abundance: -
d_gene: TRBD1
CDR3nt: TGTGCCAGCAGTGAACACCGGGACAGGGACTACGAGCAGTACTTC
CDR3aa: CASSEHRDRDYEQYF

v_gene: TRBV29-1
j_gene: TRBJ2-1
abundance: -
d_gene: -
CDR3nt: TGCAGCGTTGATAAGAGACTTTCCAATGAGCAGTTCTTC
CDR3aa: CSVDKRLSNEQFF

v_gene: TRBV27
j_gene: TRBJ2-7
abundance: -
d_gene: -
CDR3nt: TGTGCCAGCAGTTTTAGCGGATCGGCCCTCTACGAGCAGTACTTC
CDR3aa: CASSFSGSALYEQYF

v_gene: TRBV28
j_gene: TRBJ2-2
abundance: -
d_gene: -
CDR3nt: TGTGCCAGCAGTTTCACAAGACCATCGGGCACCGGGGAGCTGTTTTTT
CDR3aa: CASSFTRPSGTGELFF

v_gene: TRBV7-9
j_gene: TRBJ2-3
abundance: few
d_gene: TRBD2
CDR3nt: TGTGCCAGCAGCTCCCCGACTAGCGGGAGTGTATATACGCAGTATTTT
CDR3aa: CASSSPTSGSVYTQYF

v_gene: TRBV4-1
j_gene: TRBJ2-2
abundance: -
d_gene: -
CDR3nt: TGCGCCAGCAGCCAAGCTGCCGGGACAAACACCGGGGAGCTGTTTTTT
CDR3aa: CASSQAAGTNTGELFF

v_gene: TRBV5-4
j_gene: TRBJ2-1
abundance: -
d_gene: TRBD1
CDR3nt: TGTGCCAGCAGACGGACAGGGGGTACCTACAATGAGCAGTTCTTC
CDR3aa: CASRRTGGTYNEQFF

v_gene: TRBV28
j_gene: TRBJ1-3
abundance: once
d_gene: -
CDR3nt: TGTGCCAGCAGAAGGACTGATTCCTCTGGAAACACCATATATTTT
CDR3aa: CASRRTDSSGNTIYF

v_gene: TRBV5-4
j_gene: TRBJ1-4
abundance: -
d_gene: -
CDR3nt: TGTGCCAGCAGCTCTAAACAGGGAACTAATGAAAAACTGTTTTTT
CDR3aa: CASSSKQGTNEKLFF

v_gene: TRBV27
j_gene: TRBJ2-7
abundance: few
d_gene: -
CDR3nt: TGTGCCAGCAGTTTAACGCCAAACTACGAGCAGTACTTC
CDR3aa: CASSLTPNYEQYF

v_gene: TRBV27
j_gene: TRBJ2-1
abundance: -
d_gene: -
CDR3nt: TGTGCCAGCAGTTTCCAGCGGGCAAGCTCCTACAATGAGCAGTTCTTC
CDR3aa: CASSFQRASSYNEQFF

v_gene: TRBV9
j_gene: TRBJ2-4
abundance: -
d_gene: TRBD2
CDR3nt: TGTGCCAGCAGCGTTGGTAGCGGGAGTAAGAAAGCCAAAAACATTCAGTACTTC
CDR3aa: CASSVGSGSKKAKNIQYF

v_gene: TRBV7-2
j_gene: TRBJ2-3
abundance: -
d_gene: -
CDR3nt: TGTGCCAGCAGCTCCCTAACTAGCACAGATACGCAGTATTTT
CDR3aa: CASSSLTSTDTQYF

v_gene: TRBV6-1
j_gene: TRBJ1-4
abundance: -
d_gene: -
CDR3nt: TGTGCCAGCAGTGAGGGGGTTGGGACTAATGAAAAACTGTTTTTT
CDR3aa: CASSEGVGTNEKLFF

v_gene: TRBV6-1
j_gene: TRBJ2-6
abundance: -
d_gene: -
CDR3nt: TGTGCCAGCAGTGAAGCTAGCTCTGGGGCCAACGTCCTGACTTTC
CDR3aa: CASSEASSGANVLTF

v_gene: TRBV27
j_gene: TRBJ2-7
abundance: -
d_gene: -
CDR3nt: TGTGCCAGCAGTTTGACACCCACCTACGAGCAGTACTTC
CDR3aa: CASSLTPTYEQYF

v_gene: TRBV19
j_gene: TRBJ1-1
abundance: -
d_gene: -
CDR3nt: TGTGCCAGTAGTATCCCGGCAGGGAGAGCTTTCTTT
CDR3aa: CASSIPAGRAFF

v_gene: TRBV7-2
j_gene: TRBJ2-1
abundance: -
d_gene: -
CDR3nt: TGTGCCAGCAGCTTACAGGTCGCGACCTACAATGAGCAGTTCTTC
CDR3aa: CASSLQVATYNEQFF

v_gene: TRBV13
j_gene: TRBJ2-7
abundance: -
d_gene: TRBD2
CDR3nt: TGTGCCAGCAGCTTAGGAGGCCTAGCGGGGTCCTACGAGCAGTACTTC
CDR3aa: CASSLGGLAGSYEQYF

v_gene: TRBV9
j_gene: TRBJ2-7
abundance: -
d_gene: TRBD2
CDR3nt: TGTGCCAGCAGCGCGAGAGGCGCGGCGGGAGGATACGAGCAGTACTTC
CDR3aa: CASSARGAAGGYEQYF

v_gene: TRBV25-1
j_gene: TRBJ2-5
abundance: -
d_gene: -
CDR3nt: TGTGCCAGCAGTGATGCCCACCAAGAGACCCAGTACTTC
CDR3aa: CASSDAHQETQYF

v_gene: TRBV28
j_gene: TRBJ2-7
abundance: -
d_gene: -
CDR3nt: TGTGCCAGCAGTCCAAACCTTGGAGACTACGAGCAGTACTTC
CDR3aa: CASSPNLGDYEQYF

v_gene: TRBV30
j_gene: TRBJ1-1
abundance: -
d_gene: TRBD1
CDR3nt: TGTGCCGGGGGACAGGGGTACACTGAAGCTTTCTTT
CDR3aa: CAGGQGYTEAFF

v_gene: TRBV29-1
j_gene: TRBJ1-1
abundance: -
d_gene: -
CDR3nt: TGCAGCGTTAAGATCATAGGGAAGGGGGCTGAAGCTTTCTTT
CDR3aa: CSVKIIGKGAEAFF

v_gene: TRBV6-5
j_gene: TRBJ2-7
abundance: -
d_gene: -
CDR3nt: TGTGCCAGCAGTCGTGGGACGGAGCAGTACTTC
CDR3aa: CASSRGTEQYF

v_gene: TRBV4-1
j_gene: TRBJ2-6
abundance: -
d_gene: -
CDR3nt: TGCGCCAGCAGCCATGACCCCGCCAGTGCCTCCGGGGCCAACGTCCTGACTTTC
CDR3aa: CASSHDPASASGANVLTF

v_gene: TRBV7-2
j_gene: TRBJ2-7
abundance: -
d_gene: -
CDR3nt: TGTGCCAGCAGCTTAGTAGGAAGCGGGCGGCGGGCGGAGCAGTACTTC
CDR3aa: CASSLVGSGRRAEQYF

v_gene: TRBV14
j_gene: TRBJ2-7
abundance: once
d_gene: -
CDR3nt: TGTGCCAGCAGCCAAGGGCCAGCCTACGAGCAGTACTTC
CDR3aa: CASSQGPAYEQYF

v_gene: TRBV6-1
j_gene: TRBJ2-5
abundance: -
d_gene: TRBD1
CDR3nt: TGTGCCAGCAGCCTGACAGGGGCGAGCGAAGAGACCCAGTACTTC
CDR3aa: CASSLTGASEETQYF

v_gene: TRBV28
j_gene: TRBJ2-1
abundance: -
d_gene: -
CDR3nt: TGTGCCAGCAGTTTATTTTCGGGCTGGAAGTACAATGAGCAGTTCTTC
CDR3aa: CASSLFSGWKYNEQFF

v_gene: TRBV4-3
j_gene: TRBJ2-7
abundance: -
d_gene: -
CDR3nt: TGCGCCAGCAGCCAAGAACCATTATCCTACGAGCAGTACTTC
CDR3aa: CASSQEPLSYEQYF

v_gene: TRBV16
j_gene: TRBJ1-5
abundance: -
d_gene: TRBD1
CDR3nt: TGTGCCAGCAGCCAGCAGGGGGGGGTAGGCAATCAGCCCCAGCATTTT
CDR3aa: CASSQQGGVGNQPQHF

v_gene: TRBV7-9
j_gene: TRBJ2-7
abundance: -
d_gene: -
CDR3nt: TGTGCCAGCAGCTTACGTGGGGGGTCAGCCGAGCAGTACTTC
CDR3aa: CASSLRGGSAEQYF

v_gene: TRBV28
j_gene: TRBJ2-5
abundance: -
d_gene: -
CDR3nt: TGTGCCAGCAGTCCCCTCAAGTATCAAGAGACCCAGTACTTC
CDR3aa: CASSPLKYQETQYF

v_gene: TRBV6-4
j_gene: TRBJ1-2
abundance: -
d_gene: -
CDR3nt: TGTGCCAGCAGCAGGGAGGCTGGCTACACCTTC
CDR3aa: CASSREAGYTF

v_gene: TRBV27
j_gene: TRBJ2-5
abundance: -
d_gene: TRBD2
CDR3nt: TGTGCCAGCAGTTTATCGTCCACTAGCGGGACACAAGAGACCCAGTACTTC
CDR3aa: CASSLSSTSGTQETQYF

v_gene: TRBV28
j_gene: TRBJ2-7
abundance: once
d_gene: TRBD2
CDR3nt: TGTGCCAGCACTCATCGCGGGAGCAACGAGCAGTACTTC
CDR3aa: CASTHRGSNEQYF

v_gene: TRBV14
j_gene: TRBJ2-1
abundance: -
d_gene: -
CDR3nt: TGTGCCAGCAGCCAAGTAGCACTATCCCTATACAATGAGCAGTTCTTC
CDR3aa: CASSQVALSLYNEQFF